Shown below are 20 T cell receptor beta chains from a single sample sequenced in a study of response to subunit inactivated influenza vaccine. TCRdb processed the RT-PCR reads anew with MiXCR; each CDR3 protein has one entry. The table records about 540,000 distinct CDR3 sequences, under 30% of them present only once. This same sample was also part of a study on T cells expressing NK-cell markers. That work contributes: It was by 5'RACE template switching with UMIs that TCR beta cDNA was made.

The material was CD4+ T cells sorted from PBMCs, obtained 11 to 12 days after vaccination. The receptors derive from a man in his forties or fifties who received an inactivated influenza vaccine.

In this sample, this clonotype turned up a few times. This chain connects TRBV12-3 or TRBV12-4 to TRBJ2-3; D remains unclear. Between the trimmed V and J ends, which lost 6 bases and 1 base, there was a span of 17 bases. The CDR3 covers 16 residues. CDR3 sequence reads: CASRRLSRLGTDTQYF. CDR3 sequence (DNA): TGTGCCAGCAGACGGCTATCAAGACTTGGCACAGATACGCAGTATTTT.

CDR3 bases: TGTGCCATCAGCTGGTCGGACACTGAAGCTTTCTTT. Translating it yields CAISWSDTEAFF. V gene TRBV10-3 combines with J gene TRBJ1-1; D ambiguous. In germline, CDR1 is ENHRY, CDR2 SYGVKD. V was clipped by 6 bases and J by 3 bases, with 8 bases between them. CDR3 size: 12 residues.

This clonotype has a handful of counts. This chain connects TRBV28 to TRBJ1-1, with D possibly matching TRBD1 (6 bases). V was shortened by 6 bases and J by 1 base, with 15 bases between the two germline ends. The length of the CDR3 is 15 residues. Per the germline V gene, CDR1 is MDHEN and CDR2 is SYDVKM. CDR3: CASRLTMTGNTEAFF. DNA of the CDR3: TGTGCCAGCAGGTTGACGATGACAGGGAACACTGAAGCTTTCTTT.

V gene TRBV5-1 combines with J gene TRBJ2-5; D may be TRBD1 (5 bases). Between the trimmed V and J ends, which lost 2 bases and 0 bases, there was a span of 11 bases. CDR1 and CDR2 from the germline V gene are SGHRS and YFSETQ. The CDR3 sequence is 15 residues long. The CDR3 loop is CASSFQGGYQETQYF. CDR3 nucleotide sequence: TGCGCCAGCAGCTTCCAGGGTGGGTACCAAGAGACCCAGTACTTC.

The chain employs TRBV20-1 and TRBJ1-2; 8 nucleotides agree with TRBD1. The germline V gene has CDR1 DFQATT and CDR2 SNEGSKA (reference sequence). This CDR3 is built from 15 residues. Germline trimming cut 3 bases from V and 7 bases from J; bases unmatched to any gene: 13. The CDR3, as DNA: TGCAGTGCTAGGGATTGGACAGGGAGTTTGGGTGGCTACACCTTC. Translating gives CSARDWTGSLGGYTF.

At least ten counts were recorded for this clonotype. CDR3 loop: CASSLTLDRKRGTEAFF. CDR3 in DNA: TGCGCCAGCAGCTTGACTTTGGACAGGAAAAGGGGGACTGAAGCTTTCTTT. The chain uses TRBV5-1 and TRBJ1-1; TRBD1 matches 7 bases. The CDR3 covers 17 residues. Germline CDR1 and CDR2: SGHRS and YFSETQ. Trimming at V came to 1 base and at J to 5 bases, leaving 14 bases not matched to a gene.

V is TRBV6-2 or TRBV6-3 and J is TRBJ2-5, with a tentative D call TRBD1 (5 bases). Trimming removed 0 bases at V and 1 base at J, with 15 bases between. The CDR3 covers 17 residues. Germline CDR1 reads MNHEY; CDR2 reads SVGEGT. CDR3 sequence: CASSYSGPRVGQETQYF. Here the CDR3 DNA reads TGTGCCAGCAGTTACTCGGGGCCTCGGGTCGGCCAAGAGACCCAGTACTTC.

The V and J genes are TRBV20-1 and TRBJ2-1, with 10 bases fitting TRBD2. The CDR3 is made up of 15 amino acids. The V segment lost 6 bases and the J segment 7 bases; nucleotides outside the gene matches: 12. CDR1 is DFQATT and CDR2 is SNEGSKA in the germline V gene (reference sequence). The CDR3 here is CSAETGLAGVNEQFF. CDR3 sequence (DNA): TGCAGTGCCGAGACCGGGCTAGCGGGAGTAAATGAGCAGTTCTTC.

The chain couples TRBV12-3 or TRBV12-4 to TRBJ1-1, with no clear D. The CDR3 runs to 14 residues. Trimming removed 5 bases from V and 1 base from J, with 11 bases in between. CDR3 in DNA: TGTGCCAGCAGTCGGGCGGGAAGGAACACTGAAGCTTTCTTT. This translates into CASSRAGRNTEAFF.

The chain carries TRBV5-1 and TRBJ2-7; D is perhaps TRBD1 (6 bases). V lost 3 bases and J lost 3, with 13 bases in between. The CDR3 contains 14 residues. In germline, CDR1 is SGHRS, CDR2 YFSETQ. The CDR3 loop reads CASSYGTPLYEQYF. In nucleotides, the CDR3 is TGCGCCAGCAGCTACGGGACACCACTCTACGAGCAGTACTTC.

The table lists this clonotype with many counts. The chain joins TRBV12-3 or TRBV12-4 to TRBJ1-1; D ambiguous. The length of the CDR3 is 13 residues. Trimming pared 1 base from V and 3 bases from J, leaving 6 bases between. This CDR3 reads CASSLEADTEAFF. For the CDR3, the DNA is TGTGCCAGCAGTTTAGAGGCGGACACTGAAGCTTTCTTT.

This clonotype showed up just a few times. V is TRBV9 and J is TRBJ1-1; D is uncertain. V was clipped by 2 bases and J by 3 bases, with 8 bases between them. This CDR3 spans 13 amino acids. Germline V gene sequence: CDR1 SGDLS, CDR2 YYNGEE. The CDR3 nucleotides read TGTGCCAGCAGCGTCACGGTTTACACTGAAGCTTTCTTT. It is translated as CASSVTVYTEAFF.

In this sample, this clonotype turned up a few times. CDR3 DNA: TGTGCCAGCAGCCCATCTCGACAGGGGAACACTGAAGCTTTCTTT. Translation gives CASSPSRQGNTEAFF. This chain connects TRBV7-8 to TRBJ1-1, with 7 bases fitting TRBD1. Trimming at V came to 5 bases and at J to 1 base, leaving 7 bases not matched to a gene. CDR1 and CDR2 (germline): SGHVS, FQNEAQ. The CDR3 runs 15 residues.

This clonotype has a single count. The J gene is TRBJ2-3, the V gene TRBV27, with TRBD2 matching over 10 bases. In germline, CDR1 is MNHEY, CDR2 SMNVEV (reference sequence). This CDR3 has 16 amino acids. The CDR3: CFFPSGRRDRTDTQYF. Here the CDR3 DNA reads TGTTTTTTTCCTAGCGGGAGACGGGATCGCACAGATACGCAGTATTTT.

The chain links TRBV14 to TRBJ2-7, with 11 bases fitting TRBD1. The CDR3 sequence is 16 residues long. The V and J ends lost 1 base and 3 bases, in that order; junction bases with no gene match: 5. Per the germline V gene, CDR1 is SGHDN and CDR2 is FVKESK. The DNA for the CDR3 is TGTGCCAGCAGCCAAGGAACGGACAGGGGGCTCTACGAGCAGTACTTC. Its translation: CASSQGTDRGLYEQYF.

There are a few counts of this clonotype. The chain links TRBV7-9 to TRBJ1-4, with TRBD1 matching over 8 bases. Germline V gene sequence: CDR1 SEHNR, CDR2 FQNEAQ (reference sequence). Trimming removed 6 bases from V and 8 bases from J; junction bases left unmatched: 8. CDR3 length equals 14 residues. CDR3 nucleotides: TGTGCCAGCAGAGACGCAGGGGGCCGGGAAAAACTGTTTTTT. It yields the protein CASRDAGGREKLFF.

The rearrangement links TRBV5-1 to TRBJ1-5; no definite D call. Germline V gene data show CDR1 as SGHRS and CDR2 as YFSETQ. There are 15 residues in the CDR3. The germline V and J ends were trimmed by 4 bases and 2 bases, with 13 bases remaining between them. For the CDR3, the DNA is TGCGCCAGCAGCCCAGGAGACTTCGGCAATCAGCCCCAGCATTTT. Protein: CASSPGDFGNQPQHF.

The sample holds many counts of this clonotype. The chain combines TRBV9 with TRBJ1-4; no definite D call. The CDR3 is made up of 15 amino acids. The V gene's germline CDR1 is SGDLS and CDR2 YYNGEE. Trimming took off 5 bases at V and 0 bases at J, with 11 bases between the two ends. The chain's CDR3 is CASSKTQATNEKLFF. The CDR3 DNA sequence: TGTGCCAGCAGTAAGACCCAAGCAACTAATGAAAAACTGTTTTTT.

This rearrangement joins TRBV11-2 to TRBJ2-7; D is unclear. CDR3 length: 18 amino acids. Germline V gene data show CDR1 as SGHAT and CDR2 as FQNNGV. Deletions cut 1 base from V and 3 bases from J, with 22 bases between. The CDR3 spells CASSLGYSSVQGYYEQYF. The CDR3 region has the DNA TGTGCCAGCAGCTTAGGGTATTCCTCCGTCCAAGGTTACTACGAGCAGTACTTC. The complete variable domain, with remaining parts taken from reference TRBV11-2 and TRBJ2-7, reads EAGVAQSPRYKIIEKRQSVAFWCNPISGHATLYWYQQILGQGPKLLIQFQNNGVVDDSQLPKDRFSAERLKGVDSTLKIQPAKLEDSAVYLCASSLGYSSVQGYYEQYFGPGTRLTVT.

This chain joins TRBV28 and TRBJ2-4; D unresolved. Germline assignment: CDR1 MDHEN and CDR2 SYDVKM. V dropped 5 bases and J dropped 5 bases, with 16 bases sitting between them. The CDR3 totals 15 residues. CDR3: CASSGSLRPENIQYF. CDR3 sequence (DNA): TGTGCCAGCAGTGGCAGCCTCCGTCCTGAAAACATTCAGTACTTC.